The present entry profiles one T cell receptor (beta chain) with its context. The data belong to a study of blood T cell repertoires in COVID-19. Study-wide background: Some COVID-19 samples were acute and others convalescent; all came from the United States, Italy and Spain. The cDNA or gDNA used as material had been derived from T cells, B-cell-depleted T cells, or PBMCs.

CDR3 length: 14 residues. Trimming took off 4 bases at V and 0 bases at J, with 4 bases between the two ends. The germline CDR1 and CDR2 sequences are SGHTA and FQGNSA. How the authors handled the data: Estimation of nucleated cell counts was performed using reference gene primer amplification. TCRdb keeps only in-frame clones here, not all; method: immunoSEQ multiplex PCR. The DNA gave D and trimming, while V, J and clone size come from that table. The sample contains approximately 80,000 clones, under 80% of which appear only once. This sequence joins TRBV7-2 and TRBJ2-6; D unresolved. Sequencing was performed on peripheral blood. The source is a human donor in a cohort sampled during active COVID-19. CDR3 nucleotide sequence: TGTGCCAGCAGCTCGTACTCTGGGGCCAACGTCCTGACTTTC. Its protein is CASSSYSGANVLTF.